The source of this T cell receptor beta chain is a study of Ad26.COV2.S vaccination and SARS-CoV-2 variants. The study's findings and limits: The placebo group had lower spike-specific TCR breadth than the vaccine recipients did. Non-spike TCR breadth was similar in vaccine and placebo recipients. Researchers cautioned that TCR breadth and depth analyses may have underestimated total T cell responses. Substantial breadth was reported for post-vaccination spike-specific CD8+ and CD4+ T cells.

Trimming shortened V by 2 bases and J by 4 bases, and 9 bases separated the two germline ends. Per germline, CDR1 SGHNT and CDR2 YYREEE (reference sequence). CDR3 size: 13 residues. In the case of this clone: Its antigen remains unidentified.

Assay: immunoSEQ multiplex PCR; the TCRdb copy retains only in-frame clones and omits some. The sample contains over 100,000 clones, less than 85% of which appear only once. The sequence came from a human donor who had recovered from COVID-19. This sample comprised peripheral blood, obtained after recovery from COVID-19. This chain joins TRBV5-4 and TRBJ1-1; possible D gene TRBD1, 6 bases. The CDR3 here is CASSFKGGTEAFF. DNA for the CDR3: TGTGCCAGCAGCTTTAAGGGGGGCACTGAAGCTTTCTTT.